This T cell receptor (beta chain) derives from a study of blood T cell repertoires in COVID-19. TCRdb keeps only in-frame clones here, not all; method: immunoSEQ multiplex PCR. This repertoire shows a few hundred thousand clones, around 90% found once; its top ten account for 2.1%. What was sequenced was peripheral blood. The sequence was collected from a woman aged 60-75 years with COVID-19, enrolled during active disease.

This CDR3 reads CASSAGQGWGEQYF. CDR3 DNA sequence: TGTGCCAGCAGCGCCGGACAGGGTTGGGGCGAGCAGTACTTC. This chain links TRBV9 with TRBJ2-7, with 8 bases lining up with TRBD1. The CDR3 has 14 amino acids. Unmatched junction bases numbered 8, after V lost 3 bases and J lost 6 bases. The germline gives CDR1 SGDLS, CDR2 YYNGEE.